This T cell receptor (beta chain) comes out of a study of blood T cells in healthy people across ages. With 4 bases removed from V and 4 bases from J, the gap between germline ends came to 10 bases. There are 13 residues in the CDR3. CDR1 is LGHDT and CDR2 is YNNKEL in the germline V gene (reference sequence). A second roughly 6 to 11 cycle PCR used barcoded and J-beta primers. Using its own MiXCR run on the 5' RACE reads, TCRdb lists one record per CDR3 protein. This sample yields roughly 2 million distinct CDR3 sequences, of which less than 50% are seen a single time; less than 2.5% belongs to the top ten.

The genes are TRBV3-1 and TRBJ1-2; D is unclear. Sequencing was carried out using blood. The receptor was isolated from a woman in her 40s in good health. CDR3 residues: CASSRRTLYGYTF. The CDR3 nucleotides are TGTGCCAGCAGCCGACGGACGCTCTATGGCTACACCTTC. Using reference TRBV3-1 and TRBJ1-2 for the parts outside the CDR3, the full variable domain is DTAVSQTPKYLVTQMGNDKSIKCEQNLGHDTMYWYKQDSKKFLKIMFSYNNKELIINETVPNRFSPKSPDKAHLNLHINSLELGDSAVYFCASSRRTLYGYTFGSGTRLTVV.